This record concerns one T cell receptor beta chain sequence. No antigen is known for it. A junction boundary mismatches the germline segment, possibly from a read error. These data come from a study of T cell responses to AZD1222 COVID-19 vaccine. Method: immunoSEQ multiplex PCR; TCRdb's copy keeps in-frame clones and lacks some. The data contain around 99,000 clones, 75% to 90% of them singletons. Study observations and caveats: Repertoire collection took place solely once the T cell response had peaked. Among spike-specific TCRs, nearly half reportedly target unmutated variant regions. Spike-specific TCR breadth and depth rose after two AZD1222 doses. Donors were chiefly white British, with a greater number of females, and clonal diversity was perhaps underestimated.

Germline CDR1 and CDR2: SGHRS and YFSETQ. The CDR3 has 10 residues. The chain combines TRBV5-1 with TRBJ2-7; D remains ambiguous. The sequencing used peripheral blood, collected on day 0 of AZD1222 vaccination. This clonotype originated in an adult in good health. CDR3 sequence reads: CANPSPQLFF. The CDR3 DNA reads TGCGCCAACCCGTCGCCCCAGTTGTTTTTC.